What follows describes a single T cell receptor beta chain. Its antigen remains unknown. These data belong to a study of T cell responses to AZD1222 COVID-19 vaccine. The study, taken as a whole, reports: Only 5 or 6 individuals given AZD1222 were seropositive at baseline.

V was trimmed by 4 bases and J by 4 bases, leaving 14 bases between them. Per germline, CDR1 MGHDK and CDR2 SYGVNS. The length of the CDR3 is 15 residues. The data were produced by immunoSEQ multiplex PCR, yet TCRdb's version contains in-frame clones alone and is incomplete. The sample includes some 170,000 clones, roughly 89% of them seen just once. The TCR originated in an adult in good health. The chain has TRBV25-1 and TRBJ2-1, with D perhaps being TRBD1 or TRBD2 (5 bases each). Source: peripheral blood, taken on day 0 of AZD1222 vaccination. The CDR3 is CASSGAGGPYNEQFF. The CDR3 coding sequence is TGTGCCAGCAGTGGGGCTGGGGGACCGTACAATGAGCAGTTCTTC. Variable domain in full (rest from reference TRBV25-1 and TRBJ2-1): EADIYQTPRYLVIGTGKKITLECSQTMGHDKMYWYQQDPGMELHLIHYSYGVNSTEKGDLSSESTVSRIRTEHFPLTLESARPSHTSQYLCASSGAGGPYNEQFFGPGTRLTVL.